These T cell receptor beta chains were read from a single sample in a study of blood T cell repertoires in COVID-19. Here immunoSEQ multiplex PCR was the method, and the copy in TCRdb shows in-frame clones only, minus some. The sample yields some 300,000 clones, around nine tenths seen once. Source material: peripheral blood. The receptors were gathered from a man aged 65-85 years with acute or convalescent COVID-19. Both conserved end residues are part of each CDR3. D genes are given only for firm matches. Size is stated for part of the rows, as once, few or many counts, or as a class when the clone is expanded.

14 | NA | NA | TRBJ2-7 | TRBV7-2 | CASSRSYVSYEQYF | TGTGCCAGCAGCCGGTCCTATGTGTCCTACGAGCAGTACTTC
15 | TRBD2 | NA | TRBJ2-7 | TRBV28 | CASSPLLAGAYEQYF | TGTGCCAGCAGTCCTTTACTAGCGGGCGCCTACGAGCAGTACTTC
16 | NA | NA | TRBJ1-5 | TRBV19 | CASSIRELRINQPQHF | TGTGCCAGTAGTATACGGGAACTCCGGATCAATCAGCCCCAGCATTTT
15 | TRBD1 | NA | TRBJ1-4 | TRBV28 | CASSFVGTANEKLFF | TGTGCCAGCAGTTTCGTCGGGACAGCTAATGAAAAACTGTTTTTT
15 | TRBD1 | once | TRBJ2-1 | TRBV18 | CASSSGTGWYNEQFF | TGTGCCAGCTCCTCCGGGACAGGGTGGTACAATGAGCAGTTCTTC
13 | NA | NA | TRBJ1-5 | TRBV6-2/TRBV6-3 | CASSPARSQPQHF | TGTGCCAGCAGCCCCGCCCGTAGTCAGCCCCAGCATTTT
13 | NA | NA | TRBJ2-4 | TRBV5-5 | CASTRTVDNIQYF | TGTGCCAGCACTCGGACAGTAGACAACATTCAGTACTTC
14 | TRBD1 | NA | TRBJ2-2 | TRBV29-1 | CSVRTGGSTGELFF | TGCAGCGTCCGAACAGGGGGCAGCACCGGGGAGCTGTTTTTT
16 | TRBD1 | NA | TRBJ1-3 | TRBV4-2 | CASSQDHRGLGNTIYF | TGTGCCAGCAGCCAAGACCACAGGGGGCTAGGAAACACCATATATTTT
16 | NA | once | TRBJ1-2 | TRBV24-1 | CATSGPGRRGYYGYTF | TGTGCCACCAGTGGACCGGGGAGGAGGGGCTACTATGGCTACACCTTC
16 | NA | NA | TRBJ2-7 | TRBV19 | CASSRLGGSLADEQYF | TGTGCCAGTAGTAGGCTAGGAGGGTCTCTGGCCGACGAGCAGTACTTC
16 | NA | NA | TRBJ1-2 | TRBV18 | CASSPPGGTKNYGYTF | TGTGCCAGCTCACCACCGGGGGGGACGAAAAACTATGGCTACACCTTC
13 | NA | NA | TRBJ1-2 | TRBV9 | CASSSNRIYGYTF | TGTGCCAGCAGCTCGAACAGGATCTATGGCTACACCTTC
17 | NA | NA | TRBJ2-6 | TRBV19 | CASSIRLGATGANVLTF | TGTGCCAGTAGTATACGCTTGGGGGCTACTGGGGCCAACGTCCTGACTTTC
16 | TRBD1 | NA | TRBJ2-1 | TRBV5-1 | CASSYRRSGQGSEQFF | TGCGCCAGCAGCTACCGCCGGTCGGGACAGGGGAGTGAGCAGTTCTTC
16 | NA | few | TRBJ2-2 | TRBV7-9 | CASSSQTGRGTGELFF | TGTGCCAGCAGCTCACAGACAGGTCGAGGGACCGGGGAGCTGTTTTTT
11 | NA | NA | TRBJ2-7 | TRBV14 | CASSLYYEQYF | TGTGCCAGCAGCCTATACTACGAGCAGTACTTC
13 | NA | few | TRBJ1-1 | TRBV3-1/TRBV3-2 | CASSQIGNTEAFF | TGTGCCAGCAGCCAAATCGGGAACACTGAAGCTTTCTTT
17 | TRBD2 | NA | TRBJ2-7 | TRBV11-2 | CASSIPLAGPVTYEQYF | TGTGCCAGCAGTATCCCACTAGCGGGACCCGTGACCTACGAGCAGTACTTC
14 | NA | NA | TRBJ1-3 | TRBV5-1 | CASSLGESGNTIYF | TGCGCCAGCAGCTTGGGGGAGTCTGGAAACACCATATATTTT
14 | TRBD2 | few | TRBJ2-7 | TRBV7-9 | CASSLGLATYEQYF | TGTGCCAGCAGCTTAGGACTAGCCACCTACGAGCAGTACTTC
17 | TRBD1 | NA | TRBJ1-6 | TRBV19 | CASSTRDRGPFNSPLHF | TGTGCCAGTAGTACCCGGGACAGGGGGCCTTTTAATTCACCCCTCCACTTT
15 | TRBD1 | NA | TRBJ2-7 | TRBV7-2 | CASSLTGTGGYEQYF | TGTGCCAGCAGCTTAACCGGGACAGGGGGATACGAGCAGTACTTC
16 | TRBD1 | few | TRBJ1-5 | TRBV6-2/TRBV6-3 | CASSSGGTGGNQPQHF | TGTGCCAGCAGTTCGGGGGGGACAGGGGGCAATCAGCCCCAGCATTTT